The entry below gives a single T cell receptor beta chain sequence along with its context. Trimming removed 10 bases from V and 6 bases from J; junction bases left unmatched: 9. The CDR3 is made up of 14 amino acids. The germline CDR1 and CDR2 sequences are MNHNS and SASEGT. The sample originates from a study of PD-L1 blockade in urothelial cancer. As for the study in general: Each patient had 0 to 3 earlier chemotherapy regimens. Investigators checked blood 3 weeks (second dose) and 6 weeks after treatment start.

Using immunoSEQ multiplex PCR, the repertoire was profiled, and TCRdb retains in-frame clones only, with some absent. The repertoire consists of tens of thousands of clones, with more than 65% occurring once and the leading ten covering about 4%. This material consisted of PBMCs, taken around atezolizumab (anti-PD-L1) treatment. The clonotype comes from a man between 65 and 85 years old with urothelial cancer. This chain connects TRBV6-1 to TRBJ1-6; 7 bases are a match to TRBD1. The CDR3 is CATSRAGGNSPLHF. The CDR3 DNA follows: TGTGCCACATCGAGGGCAGGGGGTAATTCACCCCTCCACTTT.